This T cell receptor (beta chain) was sequenced during a study of Graves' ophthalmopathy and Graves' hyperthyroidism. This CDR3 has 14 amino acids. From germline, CDR1 is SGHAT and CDR2 FQNNGV. V lost 4 bases and J 8 bases, leaving 15 bases between the germline ends. Scientists amplified the TCR beta CDR3 regions from RNA transcripts. Second-round multiplex PCR came after first-round RT-PCR with HTBI primers. TCRdb re-called the multiplex PCR reads with MiXCR, one entry per CDR3 protein. The profile shows tens of thousands of distinct CDR3 sequences, approximately 52% of them singletons. The sequence was collected from an adult man with Graves' ophthalmopathy. Material for sequencing was peripheral blood. V gene TRBV11-2 combines with J gene TRBJ2-1; possible D gene TRBD2, 6 bases. CDR3 protein: CASSSGDPMHEQFF. The CDR3 DNA reads as TGTGCCAGCAGCTCGGGGGACCCTATGCATGAGCAGTTCTTC.